This T cell receptor (beta chain) was sequenced in a study of blood T cell repertoires in COVID-19. Produced via immunoSEQ multiplex PCR; TCRdb's table is partial and in-frame only. The sample lists 200,000 to 250,000 clones; 70% to 90% were seen once. The TCR originated in a woman under 30 who had recovered from COVID-19. The source material was peripheral blood.

The CDR3 DNA follows: TGTGCCAGCACCCAACAGGGTGACGACGAGCAGTACTTC. It yields the protein CASTQQGDDEQYF. The chain uses TRBV6-5 and TRBJ2-7, with D perhaps matching TRBD1 (6 bases). The CDR3 spans 13 residues. Germline CDR1 and CDR2: MNHEY and SVGAGI. With 7 bases removed from V and 5 bases from J, the gap between germline ends came to 15 bases.